This T cell receptor (beta chain) was identified in a study of blood T cells in healthy people across ages. Notes on the study in general: Both naive CD4+ cell counts and diversity were greater in long-lived donors than in aged donors.

The authors ran a second PCR of 7 to 11 cycles using a sample-barcoded 5' primer and a J-beta primer mix. Via MiXCR, TCRdb re-called the 5' RACE reads, giving one row per CDR3 protein. Seen here are approximately 800,000 distinct CDR3 sequences, about 48% observed once, and the top ten hold roughly two fifths. The CDR3 spans 15 residues. Germline CDR1 SGHRS, CDR2 YFSETQ. Trimming removed 3 bases at V and 2 bases at J, with 14 bases between. Healthy Russian Caucasian donors spanned ages roughly 6 to 100 years. Details on this clonotype: Its antigen is not known.

Sequencing was performed on blood. The V call is TRBV5-1, the J call TRBJ1-2; the D is unclear. The clonotype comes from a man aged 80 or over in good health. The DNA for the CDR3 is TGCGCCAGCAGCTCCCAGACAACCAGGAACTATGGCTACACCTTC. It is translated as CASSSQTTRNYGYTF.